The rows below give T cell receptor beta chains drawn from one sample of a study of blood T cell repertoires in COVID-19. Sequencing was performed with immunoSEQ multiplex PCR; in TCRdb, only in-frame clones are kept and a portion is missing. The profile shows some 25,000 clones, roughly 92% of them singletons. The sequencing sample was made of peripheral blood. The receptors derive from a human donor in a cohort sampled during active COVID-19. The CDR3 runs from the conserved cysteine through the conserved F or W. Fields, in order: J gene, D gene, V gene, clone size, CDR3 protein, CDR3 DNA. The D gene is left open where the match is weak. The size entry is marked missing in some rows and otherwise reads once, few, many or a size class.

j_call: TRBJ1-1
d_call: .
v_call: TRBV4-3
clone_size: .
cdr3_aa: CASSQYQPPTNTEAFF
cdr3_nt: TGCGCCAGCAGCCAATACCAACCCCCTACGAACACTGAAGCTTTCTTT

j_call: TRBJ2-2
d_call: .
v_call: TRBV18
clone_size: .
cdr3_aa: CASSPTTANTGELFF
cdr3_nt: TGTGCCAGCTCCCCGACAACCGCGAACACCGGGGAGCTGTTTTTT

j_call: TRBJ2-7
d_call: .
v_call: TRBV18
clone_size: .
cdr3_aa: CASFTDAESYEQYF
cdr3_nt: TGTGCCAGCTTCACCGATGCGGAATCCTACGAGCAGTACTTC

j_call: TRBJ1-3
d_call: .
v_call: TRBV6-5
clone_size: .
cdr3_aa: CASTSSGNTIYF
cdr3_nt: TGTGCCAGTACAAGCTCTGGAAACACCATATATTTT

j_call: TRBJ1-1
d_call: .
v_call: TRBV28
clone_size: .
cdr3_aa: CASRTIQGNTEAFF
cdr3_nt: TGTGCCAGCAGGACAATACAGGGGAACACTGAAGCTTTCTTT

j_call: TRBJ2-5
d_call: TRBD1
v_call: TRBV5-6
clone_size: .
cdr3_aa: CASSLRTGAGETQYF
cdr3_nt: TGTGCCAGCAGCTTGAGGACAGGGGCGGGAGAGACCCAGTACTTC

j_call: TRBJ1-5
d_call: .
v_call: TRBV11-2
clone_size: .
cdr3_aa: CASSYTGLSNQPQHF
cdr3_nt: TGTGCCAGCAGCTATACCGGTCTCAGCAATCAGCCCCAGCATTTT

j_call: TRBJ2-2
d_call: .
v_call: TRBV30
clone_size: .
cdr3_aa: CAWKEGGYSGELFF
cdr3_nt: TGTGCCTGGAAGGAGGGGGGGTATTCCGGGGAGCTGTTTTTT

j_call: TRBJ1-2
d_call: .
v_call: TRBV5-1
clone_size: .
cdr3_aa: CASSWETANYGYTF
cdr3_nt: TGCGCCAGCAGCTGGGAGACGGCAAACTATGGCTACACCTTC

j_call: TRBJ2-5
d_call: .
v_call: TRBV10-3
clone_size: .
cdr3_aa: CAISRTGGEQGTQYF
cdr3_nt: TGTGCCATCAGTCGGACAGGAGGGGAACAGGGGACCCAGTACTTC

j_call: TRBJ2-1
d_call: TRBD2
v_call: TRBV11-2
clone_size: .
cdr3_aa: CASSLFFSGRHSYNEQFF
cdr3_nt: TGTGCCAGCAGCTTATTCTTTAGCGGGAGGCACTCCTACAATGAGCAGTTCTTC

j_call: TRBJ2-1
d_call: TRBD1
v_call: TRBV11-3
clone_size: .
cdr3_aa: CASSWDRGNEQFF
cdr3_nt: TGTGCCAGCAGCTGGGACAGGGGGAATGAGCAGTTCTTC

j_call: TRBJ2-7
d_call: TRBD1
v_call: TRBV29-1
clone_size: once
cdr3_aa: CSVSGRDRTTREQYF
cdr3_nt: TGCAGCGTCTCCGGTCGGGACAGGACAACGAGGGAGCAGTACTTC

j_call: TRBJ1-2
d_call: .
v_call: TRBV28
clone_size: .
cdr3_aa: CASLSRNYGYTF
cdr3_nt: TGTGCCAGCTTATCCCGTAACTATGGCTACACCTTC

j_call: TRBJ2-7
d_call: TRBD2
v_call: TRBV6-2/TRBV6-3
clone_size: .
cdr3_aa: CASSSSRTSGNEQYF
cdr3_nt: TGTGCCAGCAGCTCCTCTCGGACTAGCGGGAACGAGCAGTACTTC

j_call: TRBJ2-3
d_call: TRBD1
v_call: TRBV11-2
clone_size: .
cdr3_aa: CASSLQATGTGLADTQYF
cdr3_nt: TGTGCCAGCAGCTTACAGGCGACCGGGACAGGGTTAGCAGATACGCAGTATTTT

j_call: TRBJ2-3
d_call: TRBD1
v_call: TRBV25-1
clone_size: .
cdr3_aa: CASTGTGSPATDTQYF
cdr3_nt: TGTGCCAGTACCGGGACAGGGTCCCCTGCCACAGATACGCAGTATTTT

j_call: TRBJ1-1
d_call: TRBD1
v_call: TRBV29-1
clone_size: .
cdr3_aa: CSVPGQGTLNTEAFF
cdr3_nt: TGCAGCGTTCCGGGACAGGGAACTTTGAACACTGAAGCTTTCTTT

j_call: TRBJ2-7
d_call: .
v_call: TRBV6-5
clone_size: .
cdr3_aa: CASSPSSYEQYF
cdr3_nt: TGTGCCAGCAGTCCCAGCTCCTACGAGCAGTACTTC

j_call: TRBJ2-5
d_call: .
v_call: TRBV28
clone_size: .
cdr3_aa: CASSSVLETQYF
cdr3_nt: TGTGCCAGCAGTTCCGTTTTGGAGACCCAGTACTTC

j_call: TRBJ2-6
d_call: .
v_call: TRBV5-4
clone_size: once
cdr3_aa: CASSQSVGLGANVLTF
cdr3_nt: TGTGCCAGCAGCCAAAGTGTCGGGTTGGGGGCCAACGTCCTGACTTTC

j_call: TRBJ1-2
d_call: .
v_call: TRBV19
clone_size: .
cdr3_aa: CASSRAPLNRNLNYGYTF
cdr3_nt: TGTGCCAGTAGTAGAGCCCCCCTGAACAGAAATCTTAACTATGGCTACACCTTC

j_call: TRBJ2-5
d_call: TRBD2
v_call: TRBV7-8
clone_size: once
cdr3_aa: CASSRPGLAAETQYF
cdr3_nt: TGTGCCAGCAGCCGCCCGGGACTAGCCGCCGAGACCCAGTACTTC

j_call: TRBJ2-7
d_call: .
v_call: TRBV5-4
clone_size: once
cdr3_aa: CASSFDSQSSYEQYF
cdr3_nt: TGTGCCAGCAGCTTCGACAGCCAGAGCTCCTACGAGCAGTACTTC

j_call: TRBJ2-5
d_call: .
v_call: TRBV27
clone_size: .
cdr3_aa: CASSSLRERETQYF
cdr3_nt: TGTGCCAGCAGTTCCCTTAGAGAGAGGGAGACCCAGTACTTC

j_call: TRBJ2-1
d_call: TRBD2
v_call: TRBV5-1
clone_size: .
cdr3_aa: CASSHGGAGGHNEQFF
cdr3_nt: TGCGCCAGCAGCCATGGCGGGGCGGGAGGGCACAATGAGCAGTTCTTC

j_call: TRBJ2-2
d_call: TRBD2
v_call: TRBV29-1
clone_size: .
cdr3_aa: CSVEDRILAGGSTGELFF
cdr3_nt: TGCAGCGTTGAAGATCGAATCCTAGCGGGAGGGAGCACCGGGGAGCTGTTTTTT